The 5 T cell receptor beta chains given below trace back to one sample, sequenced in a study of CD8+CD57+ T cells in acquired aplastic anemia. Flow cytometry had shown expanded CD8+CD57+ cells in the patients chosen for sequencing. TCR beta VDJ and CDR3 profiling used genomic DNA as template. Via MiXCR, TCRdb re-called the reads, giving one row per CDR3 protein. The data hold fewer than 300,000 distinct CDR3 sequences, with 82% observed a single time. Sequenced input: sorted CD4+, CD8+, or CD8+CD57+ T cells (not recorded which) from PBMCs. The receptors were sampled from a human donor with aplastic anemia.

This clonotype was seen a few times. Here the CDR3 reads CASSGTASYNSPLHF. The CDR3 nucleotides read TGTGCCAGCAGTGGGACAGCCTCCTATAATTCACCCCTCCACTTT. V is TRBV2 and J is TRBJ1-6; perhaps TRBD1 as D (6 bases). The CDR3 contains 15 residues. The V and J ends lost 4 bases and 0 bases respectively, with 7 bases between them. Per the germline V gene, CDR1 is SNHLY and CDR2 is FYNNEI.

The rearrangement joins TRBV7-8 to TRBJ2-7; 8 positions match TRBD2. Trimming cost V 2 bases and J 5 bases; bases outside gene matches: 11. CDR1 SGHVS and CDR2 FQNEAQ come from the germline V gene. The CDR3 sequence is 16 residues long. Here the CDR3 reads CASSLPGGADTHEQYV. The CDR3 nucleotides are TGTGCCAGCAGCTTACCGGGAGGGGCCGACACGCACGAGCAGTACGTC.

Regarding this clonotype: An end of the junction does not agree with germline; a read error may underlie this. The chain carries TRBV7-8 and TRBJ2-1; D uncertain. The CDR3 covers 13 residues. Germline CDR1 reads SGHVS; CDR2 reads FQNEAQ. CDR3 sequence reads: CASSVGRIHEQLF. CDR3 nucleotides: TGTGCCAGCAGCGTTGGGCGGATCCATGAGCAGCTTTTC.

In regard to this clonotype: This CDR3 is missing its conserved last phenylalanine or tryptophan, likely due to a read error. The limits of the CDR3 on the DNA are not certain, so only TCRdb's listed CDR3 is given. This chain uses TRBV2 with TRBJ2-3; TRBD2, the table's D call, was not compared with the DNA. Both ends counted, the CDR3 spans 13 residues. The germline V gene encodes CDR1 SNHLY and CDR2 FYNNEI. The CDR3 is CASRGVGRANTEA.

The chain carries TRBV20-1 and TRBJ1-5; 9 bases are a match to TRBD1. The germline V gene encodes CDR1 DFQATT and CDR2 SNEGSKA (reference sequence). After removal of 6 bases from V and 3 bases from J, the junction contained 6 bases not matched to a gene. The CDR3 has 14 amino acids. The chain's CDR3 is CSAGTGNLNQPQHF. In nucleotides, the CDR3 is TGCAGTGCGGGGACAGGGAACCTCAATCAGCCCCAGCATTTT.